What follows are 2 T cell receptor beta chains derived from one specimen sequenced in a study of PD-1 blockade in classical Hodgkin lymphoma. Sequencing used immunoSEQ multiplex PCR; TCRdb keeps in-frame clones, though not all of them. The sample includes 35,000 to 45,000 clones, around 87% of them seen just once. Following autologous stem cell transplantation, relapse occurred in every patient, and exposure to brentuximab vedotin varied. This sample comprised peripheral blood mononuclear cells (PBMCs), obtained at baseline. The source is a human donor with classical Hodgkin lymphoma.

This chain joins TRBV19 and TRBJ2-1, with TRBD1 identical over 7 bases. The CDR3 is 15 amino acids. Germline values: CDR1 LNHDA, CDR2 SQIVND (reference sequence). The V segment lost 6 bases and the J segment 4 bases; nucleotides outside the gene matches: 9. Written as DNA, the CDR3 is TGTGCCAGTAGCAGGACAGGTGGTTCGTACAATGAGCAGTTCTTC. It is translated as CASSRTGGSYNEQFF.

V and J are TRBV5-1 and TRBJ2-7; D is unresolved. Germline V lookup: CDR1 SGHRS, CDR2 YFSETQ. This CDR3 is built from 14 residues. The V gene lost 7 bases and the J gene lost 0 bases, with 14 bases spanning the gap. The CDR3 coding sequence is TGCGCCAGCCTCGTTATACAATCCTCCTACGAGCAGTACTTC. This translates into CASLVIQSSYEQYF.